The clone carrying this T cell receptor (beta chain) has ten or more counts. What it binds is unknown. This record belongs to a study of T cell repertoires in cytomegalovirus infection. In TCRdb, the reads were re-called with MiXCR into one record per CDR3 protein. The table shows around 280,000 distinct CDR3 sequences, with roughly 15% occurring only once. Whole-study findings and limits: Cumulated frequencies of public TCR beta families served to identify carriers of CMV plus the relevant HLA.

The CDR3 runs to 18 residues. Trimming took off 5 bases at V and 4 bases at J, with 24 bases between the two ends. Germline V lookup: CDR1 SGHTA, CDR2 FQGNSA. The chain carries TRBV7-2 and TRBJ1-3; D gene ambiguous. The origin of this receptor is a human donor in good health (CMV status not recorded). Some clones in this sample may be carry-over from other donors' samples. The sequenced sample was PBMCs. CDR3 in amino acids: CASSNGFHFQREGNTIYF. CDR3 nucleotides: TGTGCCAGCAGCAATGGGTTTCACTTCCAACGAGAAGGAAACACCATATATTTT. Full variable domain (outside the CDR3, taken from reference TRBV7-2 and TRBJ1-3): GAGVSQSPSNKVTEKGKDVELRCDPISGHTALYWYRQSLGQGLEFLIYFQGNSAPDKSGLPSDRFSAERTGGSVSTLTIQRTQQEDSAVYLCASSNGFHFQREGNTIYFGEGSWLTVV.